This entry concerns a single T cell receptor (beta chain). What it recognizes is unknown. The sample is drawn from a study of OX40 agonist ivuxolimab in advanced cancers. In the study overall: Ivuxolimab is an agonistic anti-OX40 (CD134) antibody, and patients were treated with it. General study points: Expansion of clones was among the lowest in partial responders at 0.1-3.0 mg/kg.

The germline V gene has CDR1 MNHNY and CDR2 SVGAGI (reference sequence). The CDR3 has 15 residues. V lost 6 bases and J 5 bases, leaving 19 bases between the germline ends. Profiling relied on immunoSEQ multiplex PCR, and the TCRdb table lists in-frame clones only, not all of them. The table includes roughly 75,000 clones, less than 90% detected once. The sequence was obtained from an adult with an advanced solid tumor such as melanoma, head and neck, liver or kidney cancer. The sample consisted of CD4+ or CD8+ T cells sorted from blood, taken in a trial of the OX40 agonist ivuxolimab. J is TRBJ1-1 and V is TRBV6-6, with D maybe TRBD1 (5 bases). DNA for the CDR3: TGTGCCAGCAGGTTCGGGGAGGGGTTGAGGACTGAAGCTTTCTTT. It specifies CASRFGEGLRTEAFF.